This section outlines one T cell receptor beta chain sequence together with its context. Its antigen is undetermined. This sample is part of a study of T cells in Graves' hyperthyroidism and ophthalmopathy. General study results and limits: Ophthalmopathy was predicted by the model a median of roughly 6.7 months ahead of onset.

Regions amplified from RNA transcripts were the TCR beta CDR3 regions. Using the HTBI primer set, a first-round RT-PCR was run on the TCR CDR3. TCRdb reprocessed the multiplex PCR reads with MiXCR, giving one entry per CDR3 protein. Here the sample spans over 700,000 distinct CDR3 sequences, around 38% being singletons. Looked up from germline, CDR1 is SQVTM and CDR2 is ANQGSEA. The V and J ends lost 4 bases and 8 bases respectively, with 11 bases between them. CDR3 length equals 12 residues. The sequenced material came from blood. The V gene is TRBV29-1, the J gene TRBJ2-2, with D unresolved. This TCR was recovered from a man between 18 and 35 years old with Graves' hyperthyroidism. The CDR3 coding sequence is TGCAGCGTTGTCCCCGGCCGAGGGGAGCTGTTTTTT. It specifies CSVVPGRGELFF.